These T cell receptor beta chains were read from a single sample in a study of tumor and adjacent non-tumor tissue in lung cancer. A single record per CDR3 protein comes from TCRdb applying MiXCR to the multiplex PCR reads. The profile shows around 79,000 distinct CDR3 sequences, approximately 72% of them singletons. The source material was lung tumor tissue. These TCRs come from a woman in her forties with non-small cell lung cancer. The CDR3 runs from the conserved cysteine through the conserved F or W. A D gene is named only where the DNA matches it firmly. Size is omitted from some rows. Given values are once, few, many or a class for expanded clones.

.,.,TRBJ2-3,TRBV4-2,CANSNGQTGGTDTQYF,TGTGCCAACAGCAATGGACAGACCGGGGGCACAGATACGCAGTATTTT
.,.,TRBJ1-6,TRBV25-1,CASSPVTVYNSPLHF,TGTGCCAGCAGCCCAGTGACAGTCTATAATTCACCCCTCCACTTT
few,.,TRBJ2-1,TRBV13,CASSYSAPWEQCF,TGTGCCAGCAGCTACTCTGCCCCGTGGGAGCAGTGCTTC
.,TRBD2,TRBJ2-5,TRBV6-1,CASSKVIAGGPSWYF,TGTGCCAGCAGTAAGGTTATAGCGGGGGGCCCTTCCTGGTACTTC
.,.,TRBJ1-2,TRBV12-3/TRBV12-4,CGSRKYKDGYTF,TGTGGCAGCAGGAAGTACAAGGATGGCTACACCTTC
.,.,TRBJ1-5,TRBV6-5,CSSSHRGGAQAQHF,TGTTCCAGCAGCCATCGGGGTGGGGCCCAGGCCCAGCATTTT
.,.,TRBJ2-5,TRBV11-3,CASSPGETAQETQYF,TGTGCCAGTAGCCCTGGGGAGACGGCACAAGAGACCCAGTACTTC
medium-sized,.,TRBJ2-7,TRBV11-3,CASSLSGYEQYF,TGTGCCAGCAGCTTATCAGGGTACGAGCAGTACTTC
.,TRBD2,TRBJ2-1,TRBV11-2,CVNSLGTSYNELFF,TGTGTCAACAGCTTAGGGACTAGCTACAATGAGCTGTTCTTC
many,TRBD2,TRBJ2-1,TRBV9,CASSVAWREGRNEQFF,TGTGCCAGCAGCGTAGCATGGCGGGAGGGCCGGAATGAGCAGTTCTTC
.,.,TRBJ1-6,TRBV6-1,CVATGQGNSPLHF,TGTGTCGCAACAGGGCAGGGTAATTCACCCCTCCACTTT
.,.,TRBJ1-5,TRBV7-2,CASSPQGYSNQPQHF,TGTGCCAGCAGCCCCCAGGGGTATAGCAATCAGCCCCAGCATTTT
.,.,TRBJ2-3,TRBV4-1,CASSQDAAEGPLDTQYF,TGCGCCAGCAGCCAAGATGCGGCGGAAGGGCCTTTGGATACGCAGTATTTT
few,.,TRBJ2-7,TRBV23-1,CASSLQPITYEQYF,TGCGCCAGCAGTCTACAGCCAATTACCTACGAGCAGTACTTC
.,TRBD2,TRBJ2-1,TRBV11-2,CASSSRILTSGGLREQIF,TGTGCCAGCAGCTCGCGCATCTTAACTAGCGGGGGACTAAGGGAGCAAATCTTC
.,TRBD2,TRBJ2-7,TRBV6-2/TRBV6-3,CANTDKRGLAGNEQYF,TGTGCCAACACCGACAAGAGGGGACTAGCGGGAAACGAGCAGTACTTC
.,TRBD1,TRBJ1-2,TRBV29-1,CSVEDRVNYGHTF,TGCAGCGTCGAGGACAGGGTGAACTATGGCCACACATTC
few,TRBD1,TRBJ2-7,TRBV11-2,CASSSQDRVYEQYF,TGTGCCAGCAGCTCTCAAGACAGGGTCTATGAGCAGTACTTC
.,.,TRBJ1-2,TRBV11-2,CASNLPQVAYGYTF,TGTGCCAGTAACTTGCCTCAGGTGGCCTATGGCTACACCTTC
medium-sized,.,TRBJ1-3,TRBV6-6,CASSYGGREIGNTIYF,TGTGCCAGCAGTTACGGCGGTCGGGAGATTGGAAACACCATATATTTT
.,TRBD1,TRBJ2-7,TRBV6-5,CASSKPRTGYYEQYF,TGTGCCAGCAGTAAGCCCCGGACAGGGTACTACGAGCAGTACTTC
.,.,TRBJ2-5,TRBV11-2,CASTRSTSRRETQYF,TGTGCCAGCACCCGGTCCACTAGCAGACGGGAGACCCAGTACTTC
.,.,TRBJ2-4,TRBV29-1,CSVVIMVVGVEDVQYF,TGCAGCGTTGTAATAATGGTGGTAGGGGTCGAGGACGTTCAGTACTTC
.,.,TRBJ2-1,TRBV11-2,CASTRSGDYNEQFF,TGTGCCAGCACAAGATCGGGGGACTACAATGAGCAGTTCTTC
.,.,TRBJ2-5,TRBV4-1,CASSQDRRRTNETQYF,TGCGCCAGCAGCCAAGATCGGCGAAGGACCAACGAGACCCAGTACTTC
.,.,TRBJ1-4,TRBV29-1,CSEGGGIVDEKLFF,TGCAGCGAGGGCGGAGGGATTGTAGATGAAAAACTGTTTTTT
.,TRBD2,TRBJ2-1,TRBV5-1,CAGSATSGAYNEQFF,TGCGCCGGCAGTGCAACTAGCGGGGCCTACAATGAGCAGTTCTTC
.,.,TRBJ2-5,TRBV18,CACSPGVKSGETQYF,TGTGCCTGCTCACCAGGGGTTAAGTCCGGGGAGACCCAGTACTTC
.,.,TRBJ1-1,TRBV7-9,CASGLESLDTEAFF,TGTGCCAGCGGTTTAGAGAGTTTGGACACTGAAGCTTTCTTT
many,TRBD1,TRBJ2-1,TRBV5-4,CASSRSGQGYNEQFF,TGTGCCAGCAGCCGATCCGGACAGGGCTACAATGAGCAGTTCTTC
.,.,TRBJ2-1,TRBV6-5,CASNYSVFAQTYNEQFF,TGTGCCAGCAATTACTCGGTGTTCGCACAAACCTACAATGAGCAGTTCTTC
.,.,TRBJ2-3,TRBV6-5,CVSSYSISTDTQYF,TGTGTCAGCAGTTACTCGATAAGCACAGATACGCAGTATTTT
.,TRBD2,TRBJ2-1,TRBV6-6,CASSYSRGGIENEQFF,TGTGCCAGCAGTTACTCCCGGGGGGGGATAGAGAATGAACAGTTCTTC
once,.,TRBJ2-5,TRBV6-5,CASTKAFQETQYF,TGTGCCAGCACCAAGGCCTTCCAAGAGACCCAGTACTTT
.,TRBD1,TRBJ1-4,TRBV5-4,CACSATTGDEKLFF,TGTGCCTGCAGCGCTACGACAGGGGATGAAAAACTGTTTTTT
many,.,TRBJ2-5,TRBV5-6,CASSPSLGTQYF,TGTGCCAGCTCCCCTTCGCTAGGGACCCAGTACTTC
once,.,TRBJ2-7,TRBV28,CASSSILRTTYKQYF,TGTGCCAGCAGCTCAATCCTGCGGACCACCTATAAGCAGTACTTC
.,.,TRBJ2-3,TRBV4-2,CASSRTSLTSTDTQYF,TGTGCCAGCAGCCGGACTTCCCTAACGTCTACAGATACGCAGTATTTT
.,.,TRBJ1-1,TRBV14,CASSWGDCFAEAFF,TGTGCCAGCTCGTGGGGGGACTGTTTCGCTGAAGCTTTCTTT
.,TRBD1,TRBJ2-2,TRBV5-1,CASSRRTGTGELFF,TGCGCCAGTAGCAGAAGGACAGGGACCGGGGAGCTGTTTTTT
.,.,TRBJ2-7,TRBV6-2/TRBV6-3,CVRSPQTDTYEQYF,TGTGTCAGAAGCCCCCAGACGGATACCTACGAGCAGTACTTC
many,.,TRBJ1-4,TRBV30,CAWSTWGSEDEKLFF,TGTGCCTGGAGCACGTGGGGGTCCGAAGATGAAAAACTGTTTTTT
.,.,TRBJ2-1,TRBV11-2,CARSKTLAALHNEQFF,TGTGCCAGGAGCAAGACACTAGCTGCGCTGCACAATGAGCAGTTCTTC
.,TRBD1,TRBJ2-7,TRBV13,CASSLTWTGGYEQYF,TGTGCCAGCAGCTTAACCTGGACAGGGGGCTACGAGCAGTATTTC
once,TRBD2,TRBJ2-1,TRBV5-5,CAGSFNSGSSNERFF,TGTGCCGGCAGCTTTAATAGCGGGAGCTCCAATGAGCGGTTCTTC
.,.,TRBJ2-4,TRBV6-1,CASSDRGLWGTKYF,TGTGCCAGCAGTGATAGAGGCCTTTGGGGCACTAAGTACTTC
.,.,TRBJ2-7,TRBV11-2,CASSQPRGTHYEQYF,TGTGCCAGCAGTCAACCAAGGGGTACTCACTACGAGCAGTACTTC
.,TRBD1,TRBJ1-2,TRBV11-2,CTSGLSQGAYGYTF,TGTACCAGCGGCTTGTCTCAGGGGGCCTATGGCTACACCTTC
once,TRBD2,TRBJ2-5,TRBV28,CASSLFTGGEGTQYF,TGTGCCAGCAGTTTATTTACGGGGGGGGAAGGGACCCAATACTTC
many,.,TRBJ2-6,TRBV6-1,CASRIGGSGANVLTF,TGTGCCAGCAGGATAGGGGGCTCTGGGGCCAACGTCCTGACTTTC
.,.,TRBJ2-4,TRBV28,CASRPRPRRNIQYF,TGTGCCAGCAGGCCCAGACCCCGCAGAAACATTCAGTACTTC
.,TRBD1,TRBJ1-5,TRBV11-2,CASSHGGQDSNQPQYF,TGTGCCAGCAGCCATGGGGGACAGGATAGCAATCAGCCCCAATATTTT
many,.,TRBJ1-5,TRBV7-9,CASSLGRGNSNQPQHF,TGTGCCAGCAGCTTGGGACGGGGGAATAGCAATCAGCCCCAGCATTTT